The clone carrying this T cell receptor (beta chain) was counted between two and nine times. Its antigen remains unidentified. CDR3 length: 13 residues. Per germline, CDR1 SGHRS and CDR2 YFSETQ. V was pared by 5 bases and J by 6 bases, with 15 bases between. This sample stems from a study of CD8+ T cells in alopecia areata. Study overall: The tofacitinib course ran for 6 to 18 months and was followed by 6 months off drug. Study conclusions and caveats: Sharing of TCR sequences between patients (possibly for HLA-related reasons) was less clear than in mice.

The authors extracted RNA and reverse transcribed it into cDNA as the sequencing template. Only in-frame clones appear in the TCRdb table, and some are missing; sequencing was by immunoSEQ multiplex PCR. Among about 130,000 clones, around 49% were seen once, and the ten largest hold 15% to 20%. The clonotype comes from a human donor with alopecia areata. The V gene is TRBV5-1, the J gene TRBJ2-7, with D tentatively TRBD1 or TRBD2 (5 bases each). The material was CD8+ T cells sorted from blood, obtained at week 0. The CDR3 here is CASSWGSTLEQYF. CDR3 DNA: TGCGCCAGCAGTTGGGGGAGCACCCTCGAGCAGTACTTC.